One sample yielded the 3 T cell receptor beta chains listed below, sequenced in a study of beta chain features in type 1 diabetes. General study results and limits: The study found moderately but significantly shorter TCRB CDR3s in all four CD4+ subsets of Type 1 diabetes patients.

As every portion of the isolated RNA was reverse transcribed, the sequencing read expressed TCRB transcripts. Produced via immunoSEQ multiplex PCR; TCRdb's table is partial and in-frame only. The repertoire has about 15,000 clones, almost 70% of them found once; the top ten carry almost 2.5%. Which antigens these TCRs recognize remains unknown. Sequencing was carried out using Tregs from blood. The receptors were sampled from a man aged 25 to 40 with type 1 diabetes.

The chain combines TRBV5-1 with TRBJ2-7; D ambiguous. The germline V and J ends were trimmed by 0 bases and 0 bases, with 7 bases remaining between them. The CDR3 is made up of 14 amino acids. The germline V gene encodes CDR1 SGHRS and CDR2 YFSETQ. The CDR3 reads CASSLGRSSYEQYF. CDR3 DNA sequence: TGCGCCAGCAGCTTGGGCCGGAGCTCCTACGAGCAGTACTTC.

The CDR3 bases are TGTGCCAGCTCACCTGGAGCAGCGAGAGGAACCGGGGAGCTGTTTTTT. Its protein product is CASSPGAARGTGELFF. The chain carries TRBV18 and TRBJ2-2; no clear D. Trimming removed 3 bases at V and 5 bases at J, with 16 bases between. In germline, CDR1 is KGHSH, CDR2 LQKENI. The CDR3 is 16 residues long.

The chain combines TRBV9 with TRBJ2-5, with D possibly being TRBD1 (6 bases). The J call may be faulty, since TRBJ2-7 better matches the DNA end. This CDR3 region has 15 residues. Germline V CDR1 and CDR2: SGDLS, YYNGEE. Here the CDR3 DNA reads TGTGCCAGCAGCCCTCGGGGACACAGCTTCTACGAGCAGTACTTC. Its protein product is CASSPRGHSFYEQYF.